The 7 T cell receptor beta chains presented below share a single source sample, sequenced in a study of blood T cells in healthy people across ages. Then a second PCR, running roughly 7 to 12 cycles, was carried out with a sample-barcoded 5' primer and a J-beta primer mix. TCRdb re-called the 5' RACE reads through MiXCR, storing one row per CDR3 protein. The sample has roughly 1.5 million distinct CDR3 sequences, 42% seen once. The sample was blood. Source of these receptors: a woman aged 18-35 years in good health.

The rearrangement joins TRBV3-1 to TRBJ2-6; D unclear. The CDR3 has 16 residues. Trimming pared 0 bases from V and 2 bases from J, leaving 8 bases between. CDR1 LGHDT and CDR2 YNNKEL come from the germline V gene (reference sequence). CDR3 region: CASSQDPPAGANVLTF. In DNA, the CDR3 is TGTGCCAGCAGCCAAGATCCTCCCGCTGGGGCCAACGTCCTGACTTTC.

The chain couples TRBV6-2 or TRBV6-3 to TRBJ2-1, with 7 bases lining up with TRBD2. The CDR3 has 17 residues. J lost 3 bases, V lost 0 bases, and 8 bases had no gene match. Germline CDR1 is MNHEY and CDR2 is SVGEGT. CDR3 region: CASSYSVRGGNYNEQFF. DNA of the CDR3: TGTGCCAGCAGTTACTCGGTGCGGGGAGGGAACTACAATGAGCAGTTCTTC.

This clonotype came up many times. This chain connects TRBV6-6 to TRBJ1-2, with no clear D. V shed 7 bases and J shed 4 bases, with 22 bases lying between them. Germline loops: CDR1 MNHNY, CDR2 SVGAGI (reference sequence). The CDR3 runs 16 residues. The CDR3 region has the DNA TGTGCCAGCAATCCTTACCCTGACGGGAACTTCTATGGCTACACCTTC. Its protein is CASNPYPDGNFYGYTF.

A remark on this clonotype: At one boundary the junction diverges from the germline segment, which might be a read error. The genes are TRBV27 and TRBJ2-6; the D gene could be TRBD1 or TRBD2 (5 bases each). The CDR3 has 18 amino acids. Germline V gives CDR1 MNHEY, CDR2 SMNVEV (reference sequence). CDR3 amino acids: CASRRQHRRARGANVLTF. In nucleotides, the CDR3 is TGTGCCAGCAGACGACAACATCGAAGGGCGAGAGGGGCTAACGTCCTGACTTTC.

The V call is TRBV12-3 or TRBV12-4, the J call TRBJ2-7; no firm D call. With 6 bases removed from V and 0 bases from J, the gap between germline ends came to 15 bases. This CDR3 spans 15 amino acids. The CDR3 nucleotides read TGTGCCAGCAGCCCTGGTGGCCCTCCCTCCTACGAGCAGTACTTC. Amino acid sequence: CASSPGGPPSYEQYF.

In this sample, this clonotype turned up a few times. This chain joins TRBV28 and TRBJ2-3; TRBD2 agrees at 13 bases. The CDR3 is 16 amino acids. Germline values: CDR1 MDHEN, CDR2 SYDVKM. V trimming: 5 bases; J trimming: 5 bases; junction bases outside the gene matches: 7. CDR3 coding DNA: TGTGCCAGCAGTCTCGGGACTAGCGGGACGGTAGATACGCAGTATTTT. It translates to CASSLGTSGTVDTQYF.

A few counts support this clonotype. This chain uses TRBV27 with TRBJ1-2, with 8 bases matching TRBD1. Germline V gene lookup returns CDR1 MNHEY and CDR2 SMNVEV (reference sequence). This CDR3 is 15 amino acids long. Trimming took 3 bases from V and 6 from J; bases not matched to a gene: 9. The CDR3 protein is CASSFLTGEAHGYTF. DNA for the CDR3: TGTGCCAGCAGTTTCCTGACAGGGGAGGCCCATGGCTACACCTTC.